This T cell receptor (beta chain) came from a study of T cells in Graves' hyperthyroidism and ophthalmopathy. There are 16 residues in the CDR3. The ends were cut back, 3 bases at V and 0 bases at J, with 15 bases in the middle. The germline gives CDR1 SGHAT, CDR2 FQNNGV. The source material, RNA transcripts, was used to amplify TCR beta CDR3 regions. Using the HTBI primer set, a first-round RT-PCR was run on the TCR CDR3. TCRdb redid the calling of the multiplex PCR reads with MiXCR, one entry per CDR3 protein. In the table there are 600,000 or so distinct CDR3 sequences, 13% to 15% of which are singletons. Whole-study results and caveats: It was a median 6.5 months before onset that the model predicted ophthalmopathy. A model using 13 V-J features told ophthalmopathy apart from stable hyperthyroidism.

Worth noting for this clonotype: Its antigen remains unknown.

Among ophthalmopathy patients, the Clinical Activity Score reached at least 3, the NOSPECS grade reached at least 4, and duration remained under 3 months. The receptor's source is a woman aged 50 to 65 with Graves' ophthalmopathy. The material sequenced was blood. The J gene is TRBJ2-7, the V gene TRBV11-2; no reliable D call. The CDR3 DNA sequence: TGTGCCAGCAGCTTGGGCGGCCAGCTCAGCTCCTACGAGCAGTACTTC. Amino acid sequence: CASSLGGQLSSYEQYF.